This T cell receptor (beta chain) was identified during a study of T-cell reconstitution after alpha-beta-depleted transplantation in children (dated by TCRdb to about 2016). Concerning the study at large: Using TCR repertoire profiling, the study followed T-cell immune reconstitution in a quantitative way in children after TCRalphabeta/CD19-depleted allogeneic hematopoietic cell transplantation. Broader findings and caveats from the paper: About two months after transplant, the apparently early recovery of alphabetaT-cell counts reportedly depended on just several hundred clones that had expanded rapidly and came from non-depleted graft cells. Hyperexpanded clone frequencies declined over subsequent months; after one year, T-cell counts and TCRbeta diversity were mostly attributed to newly produced T cells. In some patients, the high TCRbeta diversity seen at day 60 was put down to recipient T cells and intrathymic progenitors that had survived conditioning.

The sample's treatment or condition label, in plain terms: allogeneic hematopoietic cell transplantation with graft depleted of TCRalphabeta T cells and CD19 B cells. The children who served as transplant recipients had been given grafts of TCRalphabeta/CD19-depleted allogeneic hematopoietic cells. The library was built by means of PCR. The run used an Illumina HiSeq 2500. TCR libraries were prepared with molecular barcoding, using unique molecular identifiers to normalize TCRbeta repertoire quantification. The raw public reads went through TCRdb reprocessing: fastp at Q25, MiXCR clone calling, in-frame beta chains kept. Under each unique CDR3 protein, matching rows form one entry showing the most common genes and DNA. Here the sample has fewer than 700,000 distinct CDR3 sequences; 20% to 25% occur a single time. The ten top clones hold roughly 13% of the sample. V and J are truncated by 4 bases and 1 base respectively, leaving an intervening sequence of 8 bases. The CDR3, cysteine through phenylalanine, is 13 amino acids long. This entry keeps only the CDR3 DNA: 39 bases, framed from base 1. The germline V gene sets CDR1 to SGHRS and CDR2 to YFSETQ.

Note on this clonotype: Its antigen specificity is not known. No base quality values were provided; no much bigger clone lies one nucleotide off.

The sequences come from PBMCs, mostly from graft donor cells, collected 360 days after TCRalphabeta/CD19-depleted stem cell transplant. This sequence uses TRBV5-1 and TRBJ1-1; TRBD1 is a weak D gene call, 5 bases matching. The sequence was collected from a boy younger than two who had a stem cell transplant for acute myeloid leukemia, so the T cells may come from the graft donor. The CDR3: CASSVTENTEAFF. DNA sequence: TGCGCCAGCAGCGTGACAGAGAACACTGAAGCTTTCTTT.